The 10 T cell receptor beta chains in this list originate from one sample, sequenced in a study of T cell responses to AZD1222 COVID-19 vaccine. Sequencing used immunoSEQ multiplex PCR; TCRdb keeps in-frame clones, though not all of them. The data contain 90,000 to 120,000 clones, 75% to 90% of them singletons. Sample: peripheral blood, taken on day 0 of AZD1222 vaccination. These receptors were taken from an adult in good health.

There are a few counts of this clone. V and J are TRBV4-2 and TRBJ1-2; TRBD1 might be the D (5 bases). This CDR3 region has 17 residues. V was clipped by 0 bases and J by 7 bases, with 21 bases between them. The germline gives CDR1 LGHNA, CDR2 YNFKEQ. The CDR3 protein is CASSQDSNGQGDRGYTF. CDR3 nucleotide sequence: TGTGCCAGCAGCCAAGATTCGAATGGGCAGGGAGATCGTGGCTACACCTTC.

This clone was detected only a few times. The genes are TRBV30 and TRBJ1-2, with 7 bases fitting TRBD1. V lost 5 bases to trimming and J lost 4 bases; unmatched junction nucleotides: 16. Germline assignment: CDR1 GTSNPN and CDR2 SVGIG (reference sequence). The CDR3 covers 16 residues. The CDR3 reads CAWERRQGQGVYGYTF. The CDR3 DNA reads as TGTGCCTGGGAAAGAAGACAGGGACAAGGGGTCTATGGCTACACCTTC.

The V call is TRBV7-2, the J call TRBJ2-7; D not certain. The V gene lost 0 bases and the J gene lost 2 bases, with 11 bases spanning the gap. The germline V gene encodes CDR1 SGHTA and CDR2 FQGNSA. The CDR3 runs 15 residues. In DNA, the CDR3 is TGTGCCAGCAGCTTAGCGCTGCGGTCCGCCTACGAGCAGTACTTC. Its protein product is CASSLALRSAYEQYF.

The chain uses TRBV28 and TRBJ2-3; D unresolved. Germline V gene lookup returns CDR1 MDHEN and CDR2 SYDVKM. This CDR3 has 11 residues. V gave up 3 bases and J gave up 6 bases, with 4 bases separating them. Here the CDR3 reads CASSFVDTQYF. The CDR3 bases are TGTGCCAGCAGTTTTGTTGATACGCAGTATTTT.

V is TRBV9 and J is TRBJ2-1, with TRBD2 identical over 7 bases. The CDR3 has 16 amino acids. Germline CDR1 reads SGDLS; CDR2 reads YYNGEE. With V trimmed by 1 base and J by 8 bases, 12 bases remained unmatched. CDR3 in amino acids: CASSVSSLAVLDEQFF. The CDR3 DNA follows: TGTGCCAGCAGCGTATCCTCGCTAGCGGTCCTCGATGAGCAGTTCTTC.

Only a few counts were recorded for this clone. V and J are TRBV30 and TRBJ1-5, with unresolved D. Germline lookup yields CDR1 GTSNPN and CDR2 SVGIG (reference sequence). This CDR3 is built from 12 residues. V lost 0 bases, J lost 9 bases, and 9 bases lay in between. The CDR3 coding sequence is TGTGCCTGGAGTGTTGGTCAGCCGCCCCAGCATTTT. It specifies CAWSVGQPPQHF.

In this sample, this clone turned up once. This rearrangement joins TRBV2 to TRBJ2-7, with D tentatively TRBD2 (5 bases). V shed 6 bases and J shed 2 bases, with 8 bases lying between them. Germline CDR1 is SNHLY and CDR2 is FYNNEI. The CDR3 sequence is 12 residues long. Here the CDR3 DNA reads TGTGCCAGCAGCTCCGGGGCCTACGAGCAGTACTTC. This gives the protein CASSSGAYEQYF.

The genes are TRBV19 and TRBJ2-2; D tentatively reads TRBD1 or TRBD2 (5 bases each). The CDR3 is 13 residues long. V lost 3 bases and J lost 4, with 6 bases in between. The germline CDR1 and CDR2 sequences are LNHDA and SQIVND (reference sequence). CDR3 loop: CASSIGGTGELFF. The CDR3 DNA sequence: TGTGCCAGTAGTATTGGGGGCACCGGGGAGCTGTTTTTT.

This chain joins TRBV28 and TRBJ1-1; TRBD1 agrees at 8 bases. The CDR3 is 14 amino acids. With V trimmed by 6 bases and J by 8 bases, 11 bases remained unmatched. Germline CDR1 is MDHEN and CDR2 is SYDVKM. The CDR3 sequence is CASSLTGDTSEAFF. CDR3 sequence (DNA): TGTGCCAGCAGCCTGACAGGGGACACCTCCGAAGCTTTCTTT.

The V gene is TRBV5-1, the J gene TRBJ1-4; D not resolved. The V gene lost 1 base and the J gene lost 2 bases, with 9 bases spanning the gap. The CDR3 extends over 15 amino acids. Germline V gene data show CDR1 as SGHRS and CDR2 as YFSETQ. CDR3 region: CASSLYGLTNEKLFF. CDR3 DNA sequence: TGCGCCAGCAGCTTGTATGGACTCACTAATGAAAAACTGTTTTTT. Full variable domain (remainder filled in from reference TRBV5-1 and TRBJ1-4): KAGVTQTPRYLIKTRGQQVTLSCSPISGHRSVSWYQQTPGQGLQFLFEYFSETQRNKGNFPGRFSGRQFSNSRSEMNVSTLELGDSALYLCASSLYGLTNEKLFFGSGTQLSVL.